This is a list of T cell receptor beta chains from one sample in a study of blood T cell repertoires in COVID-19. The data were produced by immunoSEQ multiplex PCR, yet TCRdb's version contains in-frame clones alone and is incomplete. The sample has 200,000 to 300,000 clones; roughly 79% are singletons. Input material: peripheral blood. The source of these receptors is a woman of 80 years or more with COVID-19, enrolled during active disease. Each CDR3 is given with its conserved first and last residue. A D gene is named only where the DNA matches it firmly. Clone size is stated in some rows and not others, as once, few, many or a class when expanded.

TRBJ1-2 | TRBV30 | - | - | CAWNAGGGYTF | TGTGCCTGGAATGCGGGTGGTGGCTACACCTTC
TRBJ2-1 | TRBV20-1 | TRBD2 | few | CSARTSDEQFF | TGCAGTGCCCGAACTAGCGATGAGCAGTTCTTC
TRBJ2-5 | TRBV6-6 | - | - | CASLLGGEETQYF | TGTGCCAGCCTCCTAGGGGGTGAAGAGACCCAGTACTTC
TRBJ2-2 | TRBV5-1 | TRBD1 | - | CASSPSTGTAGELFF | TGCGCCAGCAGCCCCTCGACAGGGACGGCCGGGGAGCTGTTTTTT
TRBJ1-5 | TRBV4-1 | - | - | CASSPLKGHPQPQHF | TGCGCCAGCAGCCCTCTAAAGGGACATCCTCAGCCCCAGCATTTT
TRBJ2-7 | TRBV29-1 | TRBD1 | - | CSVNIQGASYEQYF | TGCAGCGTGAACATTCAGGGGGCCTCCTACGAGCAGTACTTC
TRBJ2-3 | TRBV11-2 | TRBD1 | once | CASSKGRAGQGIGADTQYF | TGTGCCAGCAGCAAGGGGCGGGCCGGACAGGGTATAGGTGCAGATACGCAGTATTTT
TRBJ2-3 | TRBV5-5 | - | - | CASSVIQVGTDTQYF | TGTGCCAGCAGCGTAATACAGGTGGGCACAGATACGCAGTATTTT
TRBJ1-2 | TRBV28 | - | - | CASSAGGTTYGYTF | TGTGCCAGCAGTGCCGGGGGGACCACCTATGGCTACACCTTC
TRBJ2-2 | TRBV3-1/TRBV3-2 | - | - | CASSQAGGELFF | TGTGCCAGCAGCCAAGCCGGGGGGGAGCTGTTTTTT
TRBJ2-7 | TRBV11-2 | - | - | CASSLAGYEQYF | TGTGCCAGCAGCTTAGCAGGGTACGAGCAGTACTTC
TRBJ1-2 | TRBV2 | TRBD1 | few | CASSGQGETGYTF | TGTGCCAGCAGTGGACAGGGGGAGACCGGCTACACCTTC
TRBJ1-2 | TRBV7-8 | - | once | CASSLGPRVDYGYTF | TGTGCCAGCAGCTTAGGGCCGAGGGTAGACTATGGCTACACCTTC
TRBJ2-7 | TRBV27 | TRBD2 | few | CASSLGGTSGAQGFSYEQYF | TGTGCCAGCAGTTTAGGCGGGACTAGCGGGGCACAAGGCTTCTCCTACGAGCAGTACTTC
TRBJ2-5 | TRBV5-1 | - | - | CASSPATTQETQYF | TGCGCCAGCAGCCCCGCCACAACGCAAGAGACCCAGTACTTC
TRBJ1-2 | TRBV30 | TRBD1 | - | CACPDRGGRGYTF | TGTGCCTGTCCCGACAGGGGAGGACGGGGCTACACCTTC
TRBJ1-1 | TRBV18 | TRBD1 | - | CASSPGQGREAFF | TGTGCCAGCTCTCCAGGACAGGGACGGGAAGCTTTCTTT
TRBJ1-3 | TRBV18 | - | - | CASSPTGTTGVGTIYF | TGTGCCAGCTCACCAACAGGGACGACTGGGGTAGGCACCATATATTTT
TRBJ2-7 | TRBV3-1/TRBV3-2 | TRBD2 | few | CASSQVLAGVGQYF | TGTGCCAGCAGCCAAGTACTAGCGGGAGTCGGGCAGTACTTC
TRBJ1-4 | TRBV18 | - | - | CASSGGQSEKLFF | TGTGCCAGCTCAGGAGGGCAAAGCGAAAAACTGTTTTTT
TRBJ1-1 | TRBV7-2 | - | - | CASSLQGNTEAFF | TGTGCCAGCAGCTTACAGGGAAACACTGAAGCTTTCTTT
TRBJ1-2 | TRBV6-5 | TRBD1 | few | CASSSDRGQSYGYTF | TGTGCCAGCAGTTCTGACAGGGGGCAGTCCTATGGCTACACCTTC